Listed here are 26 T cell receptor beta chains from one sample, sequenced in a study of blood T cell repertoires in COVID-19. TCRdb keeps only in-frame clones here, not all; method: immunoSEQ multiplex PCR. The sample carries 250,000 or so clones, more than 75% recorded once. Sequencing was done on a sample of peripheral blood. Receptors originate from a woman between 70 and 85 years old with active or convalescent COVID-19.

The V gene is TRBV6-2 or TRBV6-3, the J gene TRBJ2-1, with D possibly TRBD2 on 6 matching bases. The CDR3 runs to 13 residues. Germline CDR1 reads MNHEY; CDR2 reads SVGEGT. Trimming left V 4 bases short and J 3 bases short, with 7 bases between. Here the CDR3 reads CASSSGDYNEQFF. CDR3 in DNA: TGTGCCAGCAGTTCGGGGGACTACAATGAGCAGTTCTTC.

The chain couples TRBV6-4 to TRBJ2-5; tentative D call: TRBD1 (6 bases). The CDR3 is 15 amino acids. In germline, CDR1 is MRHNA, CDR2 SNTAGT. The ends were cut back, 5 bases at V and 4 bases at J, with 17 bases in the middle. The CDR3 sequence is CASSREQGVGETQYF. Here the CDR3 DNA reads TGTGCCAGCAGTAGAGAACAGGGTGTTGGAGAGACCCAGTACTTC.

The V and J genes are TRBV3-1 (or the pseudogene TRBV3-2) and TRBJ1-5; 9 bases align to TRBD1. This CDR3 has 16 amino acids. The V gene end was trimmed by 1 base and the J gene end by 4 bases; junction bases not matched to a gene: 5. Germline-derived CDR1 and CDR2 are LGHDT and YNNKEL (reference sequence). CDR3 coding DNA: TGTGCCAGCAGCCAAGGGGTGGGACAGGGTAATCAGCCCCAGCATTTT. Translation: CASSQGVGQGNQPQHF.

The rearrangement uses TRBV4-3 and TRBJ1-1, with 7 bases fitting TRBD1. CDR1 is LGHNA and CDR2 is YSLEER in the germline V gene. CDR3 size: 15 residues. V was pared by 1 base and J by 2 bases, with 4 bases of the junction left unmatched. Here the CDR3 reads CASSQGWTGNTEAFF. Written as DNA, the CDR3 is TGCGCCAGCAGCCAAGGGTGGACAGGTAACACTGAAGCTTTCTTT.

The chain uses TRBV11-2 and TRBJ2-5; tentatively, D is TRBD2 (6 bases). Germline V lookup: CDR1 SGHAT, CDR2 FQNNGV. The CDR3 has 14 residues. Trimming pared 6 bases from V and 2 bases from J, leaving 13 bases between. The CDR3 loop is CASRYSGLQETQYF. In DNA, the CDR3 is TGTGCCAGCAGGTATAGCGGACTACAAGAGACCCAGTACTTC.

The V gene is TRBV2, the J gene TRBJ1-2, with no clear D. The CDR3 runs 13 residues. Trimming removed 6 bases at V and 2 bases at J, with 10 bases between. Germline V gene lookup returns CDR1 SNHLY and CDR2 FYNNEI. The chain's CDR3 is CASRSGRNYGYTF. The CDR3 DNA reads TGTGCCAGCAGAAGTGGCAGGAACTATGGCTACACCTTC.

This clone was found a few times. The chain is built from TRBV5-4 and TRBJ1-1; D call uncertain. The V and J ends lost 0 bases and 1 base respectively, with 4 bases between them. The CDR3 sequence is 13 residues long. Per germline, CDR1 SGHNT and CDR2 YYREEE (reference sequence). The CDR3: CASSLAPNTEAFF. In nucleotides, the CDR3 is TGTGCCAGCAGCTTGGCTCCGAACACTGAAGCTTTCTTT.

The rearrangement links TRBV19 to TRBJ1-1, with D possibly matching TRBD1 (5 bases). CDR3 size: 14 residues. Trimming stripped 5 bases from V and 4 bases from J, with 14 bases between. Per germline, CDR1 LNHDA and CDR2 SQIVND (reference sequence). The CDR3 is CASSPRRGGTEAFF. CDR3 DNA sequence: TGTGCCAGTAGTCCCCGGAGGGGAGGCACTGAAGCTTTCTTT. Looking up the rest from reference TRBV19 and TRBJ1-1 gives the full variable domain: DGGITQSPKYLFRKEGQNVTLSCEQNLNHDAMYWYRQDPGQGLRLIYYSQIVNDFQKGDIAEGYSVSREKKESFPLTVTSAQKNPTAFYLCASSPRRGGTEAFFGQGTRLTVV.

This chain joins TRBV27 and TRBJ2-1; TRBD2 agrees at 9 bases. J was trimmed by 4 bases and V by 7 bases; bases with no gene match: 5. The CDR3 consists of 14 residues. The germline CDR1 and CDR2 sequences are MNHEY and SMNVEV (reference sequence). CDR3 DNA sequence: TGTGCCAGCACGATGGCGGGGGGGTACAATGAGCAGTTCTTC. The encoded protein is CASTMAGGYNEQFF.

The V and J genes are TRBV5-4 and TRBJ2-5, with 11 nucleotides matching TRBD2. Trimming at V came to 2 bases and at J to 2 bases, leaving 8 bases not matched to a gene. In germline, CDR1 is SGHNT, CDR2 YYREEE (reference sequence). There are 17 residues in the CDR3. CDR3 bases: TGTGCCAGCAGCTTACATAGCGGGGGGGCAAGACAAGAGACCCAGTACTTC. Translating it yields CASSLHSGGARQETQYF.

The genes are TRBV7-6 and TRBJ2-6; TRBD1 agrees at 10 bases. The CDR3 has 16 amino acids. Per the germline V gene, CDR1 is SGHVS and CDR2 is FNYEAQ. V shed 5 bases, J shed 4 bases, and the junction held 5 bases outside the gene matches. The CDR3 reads CASSGDRGAGANVLTF. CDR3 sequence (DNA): TGTGCCAGCAGCGGGGACAGGGGAGCCGGGGCCAACGTCCTGACTTTC.

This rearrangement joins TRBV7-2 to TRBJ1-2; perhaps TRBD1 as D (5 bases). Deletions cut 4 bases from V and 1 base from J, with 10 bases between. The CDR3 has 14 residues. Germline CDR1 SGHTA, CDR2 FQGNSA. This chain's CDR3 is CASSSDGHNYGYTF. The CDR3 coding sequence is TGTGCCAGCAGCTCCGACGGACATAACTATGGCTACACCTTC.

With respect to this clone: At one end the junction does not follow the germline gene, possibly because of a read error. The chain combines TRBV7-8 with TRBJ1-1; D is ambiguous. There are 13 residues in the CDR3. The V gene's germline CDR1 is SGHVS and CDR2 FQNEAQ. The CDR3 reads CASRMNVDTEAFF. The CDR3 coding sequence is TGTGCCAGCAGGATGAATGTAGACACCGAAGCTTTCTTT.

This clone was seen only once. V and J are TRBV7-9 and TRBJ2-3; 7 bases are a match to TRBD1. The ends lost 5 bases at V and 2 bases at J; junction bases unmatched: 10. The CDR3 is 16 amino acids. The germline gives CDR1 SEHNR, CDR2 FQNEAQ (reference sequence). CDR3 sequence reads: CASSLLRGGHTDTQYF. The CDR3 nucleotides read TGTGCCAGCAGCCTCCTCCGAGGGGGCCACACAGATACGCAGTATTTT.

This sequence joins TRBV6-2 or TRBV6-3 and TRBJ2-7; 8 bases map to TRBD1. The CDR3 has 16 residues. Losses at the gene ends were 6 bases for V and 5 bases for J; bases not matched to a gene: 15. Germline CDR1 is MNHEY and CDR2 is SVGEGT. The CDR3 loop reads CASSAPLTGEANEQYF. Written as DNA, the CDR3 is TGTGCCAGCAGCGCCCCCCTGACAGGGGAGGCCAACGAGCAGTACTTC.

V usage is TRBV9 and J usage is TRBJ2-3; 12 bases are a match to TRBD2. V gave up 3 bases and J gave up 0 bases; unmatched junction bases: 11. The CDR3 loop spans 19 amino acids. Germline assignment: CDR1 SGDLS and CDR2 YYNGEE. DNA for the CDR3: TGTGCCAGCAGCGCGAGAGGTTCTAGCGGGGGGGTAAGCACAGATACGCAGTATTTT. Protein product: CASSARGSSGGVSTDTQYF.

This CDR3 is CASSLVGGKAFF. CDR3 DNA sequence: TGTGCCAGCAGTCTAGTTGGGGGGAAAGCTTTCTTT. The rearrangement joins TRBV6-2 or TRBV6-3 to TRBJ1-1; perhaps TRBD1 as D (5 bases). Germline lookup yields CDR1 MNHEY and CDR2 SVGEGT. This CDR3 region has 12 residues. The V gene lost 5 bases and the J gene lost 9 bases, with 13 bases spanning the gap.

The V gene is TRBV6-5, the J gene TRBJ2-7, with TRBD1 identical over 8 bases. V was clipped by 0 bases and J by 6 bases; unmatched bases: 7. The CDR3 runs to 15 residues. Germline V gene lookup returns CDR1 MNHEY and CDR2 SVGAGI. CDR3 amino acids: CASSYSRGQGGEQYF. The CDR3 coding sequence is TGTGCCAGCAGTTACTCGCGAGGACAGGGAGGCGAGCAGTACTTC.

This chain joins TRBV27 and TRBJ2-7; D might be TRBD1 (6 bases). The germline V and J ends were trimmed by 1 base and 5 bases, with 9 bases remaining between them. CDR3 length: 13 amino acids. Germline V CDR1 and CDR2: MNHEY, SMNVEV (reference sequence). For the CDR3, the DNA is TGTGCCAGCAGTTTATGGGGGCGAAACGAGCAGTACTTC. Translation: CASSLWGRNEQYF.

In nucleotides, the CDR3 is TGCGCCAGCAGCCAGAGTCTTAGCTCCTACAATGAGCAGTTCTTC. Its protein product is CASSQSLSSYNEQFF. This rearrangement joins TRBV4-3 to TRBJ2-1, with D unresolved. Germline V gene lookup returns CDR1 LGHNA and CDR2 YSLEER. The CDR3 extends over 15 amino acids. V was cut by 3 bases and J by 0 bases, with 9 bases left in between.

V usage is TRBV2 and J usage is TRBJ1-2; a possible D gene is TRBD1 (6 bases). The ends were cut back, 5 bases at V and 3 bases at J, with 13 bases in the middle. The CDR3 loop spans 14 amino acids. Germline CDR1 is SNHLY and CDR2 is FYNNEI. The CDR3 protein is CASSPQGWDYGYTF. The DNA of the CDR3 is TGTGCCAGCAGTCCCCAGGGGTGGGACTATGGCTACACCTTC.

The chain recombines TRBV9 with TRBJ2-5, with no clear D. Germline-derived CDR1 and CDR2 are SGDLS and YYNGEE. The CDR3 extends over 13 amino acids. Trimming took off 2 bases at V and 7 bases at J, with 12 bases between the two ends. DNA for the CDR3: TGTGCCAGCAGCGTTGGATCCCCGGGGACCCAGTACTTC. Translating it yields CASSVGSPGTQYF.

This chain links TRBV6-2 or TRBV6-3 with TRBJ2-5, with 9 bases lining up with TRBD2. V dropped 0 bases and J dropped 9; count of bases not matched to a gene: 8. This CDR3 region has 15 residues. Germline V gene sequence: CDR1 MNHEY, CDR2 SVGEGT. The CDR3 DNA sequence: TGTGCCAGCAGTTACTCCGGTTGGACTAGCGAGGCCCAGTACTTC. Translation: CASSYSGWTSEAQYF.

The CDR3 region is CAISESRSGHGDGNTIYF. For the CDR3, the DNA is TGTGCCATCAGTGAGTCACGTTCGGGACACGGTGATGGAAACACCATATATTTT. V gene TRBV10-3 combines with J gene TRBJ1-3; tentatively, D is TRBD1 (6 bases). CDR3 length: 18 amino acids. Trimming stripped 0 bases from V and 3 bases from J, with 18 bases between. CDR1 and CDR2 from the germline V gene are ENHRY and SYGVKD.

CDR3 loop: CASSPGTGEWSGYTF. CDR3 nucleotide sequence: TGTGCCAGCTCCCCCGGGACAGGGGAATGGAGTGGCTACACCTTC. This chain joins TRBV19 and TRBJ1-2; 10 bases are a match to TRBD1. In germline, CDR1 is LNHDA, CDR2 SQIVND (reference sequence). The CDR3 is made up of 15 amino acids. V shed 9 bases and J 7 bases; nucleotides not matched to a gene: 14.

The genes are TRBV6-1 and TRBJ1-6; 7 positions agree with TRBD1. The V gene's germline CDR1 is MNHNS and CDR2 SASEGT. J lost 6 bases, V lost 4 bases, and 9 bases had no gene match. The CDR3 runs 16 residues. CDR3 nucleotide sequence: TGTGCCAGCAGTGGAAGGGGAACAGGGGTTAATTCACCCCTCCACTTT. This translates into CASSGRGTGVNSPLHF.